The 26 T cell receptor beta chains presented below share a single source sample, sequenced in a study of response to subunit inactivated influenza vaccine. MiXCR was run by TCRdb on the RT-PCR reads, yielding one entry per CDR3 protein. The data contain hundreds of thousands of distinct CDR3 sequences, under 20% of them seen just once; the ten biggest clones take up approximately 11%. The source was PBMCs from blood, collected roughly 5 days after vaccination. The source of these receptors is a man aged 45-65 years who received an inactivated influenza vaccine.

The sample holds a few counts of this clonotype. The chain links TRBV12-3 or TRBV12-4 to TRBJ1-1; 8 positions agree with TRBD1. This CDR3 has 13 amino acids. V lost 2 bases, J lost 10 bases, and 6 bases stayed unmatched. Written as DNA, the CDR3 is TGTGCCAGCAGTTTAAGGACAGGGAGTCGAGCTTTCTTT. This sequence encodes CASSLRTGSRAFF.

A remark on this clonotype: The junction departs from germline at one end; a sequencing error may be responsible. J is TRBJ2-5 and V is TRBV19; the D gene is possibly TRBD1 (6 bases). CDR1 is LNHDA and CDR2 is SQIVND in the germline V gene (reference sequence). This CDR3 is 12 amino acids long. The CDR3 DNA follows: TGTGCCAGTATCCCGGGACACCGCAGGAAGGACTTC. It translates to CASIPGHRRKDF.

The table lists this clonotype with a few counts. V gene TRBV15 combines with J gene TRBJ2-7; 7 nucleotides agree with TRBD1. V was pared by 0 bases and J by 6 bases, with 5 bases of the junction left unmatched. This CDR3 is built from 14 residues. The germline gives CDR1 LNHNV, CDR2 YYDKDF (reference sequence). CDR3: CATSRDDREGEQYF. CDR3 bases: TGTGCCACCAGCAGAGATGACAGGGAAGGCGAGCAGTACTTC.

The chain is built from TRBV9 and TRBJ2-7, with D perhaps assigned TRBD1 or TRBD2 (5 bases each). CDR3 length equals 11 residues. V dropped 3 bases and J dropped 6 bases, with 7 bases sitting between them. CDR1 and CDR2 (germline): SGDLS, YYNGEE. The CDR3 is CASSDGTEQYF. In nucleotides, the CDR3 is TGTGCCAGCAGCGATGGGACCGAGCAGTACTTC.

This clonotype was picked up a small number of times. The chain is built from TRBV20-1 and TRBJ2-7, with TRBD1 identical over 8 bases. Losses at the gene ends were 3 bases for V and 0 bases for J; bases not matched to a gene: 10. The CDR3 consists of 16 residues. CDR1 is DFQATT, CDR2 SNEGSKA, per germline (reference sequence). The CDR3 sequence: CSARVPRDRPSYEQYF. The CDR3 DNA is TGCAGTGCTAGGGTCCCCCGGGACAGGCCCTCCTACGAGCAGTACTTC.

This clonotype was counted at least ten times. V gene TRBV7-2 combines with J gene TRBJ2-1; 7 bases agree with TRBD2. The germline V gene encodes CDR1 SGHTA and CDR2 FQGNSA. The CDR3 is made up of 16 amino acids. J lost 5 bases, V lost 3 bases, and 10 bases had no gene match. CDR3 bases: TGTGCCAGCAGCTTCGTTTTCCTAGCGGACAACAATGAGCAGTTCTTC. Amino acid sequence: CASSFVFLADNNEQFF.

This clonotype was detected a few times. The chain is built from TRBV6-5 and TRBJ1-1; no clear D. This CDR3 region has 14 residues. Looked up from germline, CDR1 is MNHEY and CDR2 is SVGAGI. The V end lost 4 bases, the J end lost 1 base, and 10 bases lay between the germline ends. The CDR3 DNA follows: TGTGCCAGCAGTTTGGAGGAGAGGAACACTGAAGCTTTCTTT. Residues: CASSLEERNTEAFF.

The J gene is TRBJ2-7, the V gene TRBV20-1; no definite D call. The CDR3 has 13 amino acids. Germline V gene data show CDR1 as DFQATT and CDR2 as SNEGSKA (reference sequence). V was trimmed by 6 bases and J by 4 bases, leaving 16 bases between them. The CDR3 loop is CSAAGSPLYEQYF. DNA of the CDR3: TGCAGTGCGGCCGGGTCCCCCCTTTACGAGCAGTACTTC.

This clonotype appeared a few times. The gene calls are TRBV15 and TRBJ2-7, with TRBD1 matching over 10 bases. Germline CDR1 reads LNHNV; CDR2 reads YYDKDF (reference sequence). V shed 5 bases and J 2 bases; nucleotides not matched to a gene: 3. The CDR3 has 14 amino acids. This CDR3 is CATSDDRGPYEQYF. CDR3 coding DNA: TGTGCCACCAGCGACGACAGGGGGCCCTACGAGCAGTACTTC.

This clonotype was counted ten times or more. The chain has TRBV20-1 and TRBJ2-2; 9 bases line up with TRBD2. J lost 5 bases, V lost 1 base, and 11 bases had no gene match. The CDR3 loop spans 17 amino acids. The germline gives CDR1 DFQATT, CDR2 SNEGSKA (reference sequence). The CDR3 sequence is CSARVWKRGAQTGELFF. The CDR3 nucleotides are TGCAGTGCTAGAGTGTGGAAGCGGGGGGCCCAAACCGGGGAGCTGTTTTTT.

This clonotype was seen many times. The CDR3 region is CASSEGRSSYNEQFF. CDR3 DNA: TGCGCCAGCAGCGAGGGACGGAGCTCCTACAATGAGCAGTTCTTC. The chain has TRBV5-1 and TRBJ2-1; D is tentatively TRBD1 or TRBD2 (5 bases each). V was clipped by 4 bases and J by 0 bases, with 11 bases between them. The germline V gene has CDR1 SGHRS and CDR2 YFSETQ. This CDR3 region has 15 residues. Full variable domain (rest looked up from reference TRBV5-1 and TRBJ2-1): KAGVTQTPRYLIKTRGQQVTLSCSPISGHRSVSWYQQTPGQGLQFLFEYFSETQRNKGNFPGRFSGRQFSNSRSEMNVSTLELGDSALYLCASSEGRSSYNEQFFGPGTRLTVL.

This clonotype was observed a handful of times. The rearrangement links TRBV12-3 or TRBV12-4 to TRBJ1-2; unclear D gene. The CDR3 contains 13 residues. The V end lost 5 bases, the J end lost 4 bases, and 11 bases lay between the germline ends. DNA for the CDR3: TGTGCCAGCAGTCGGGCCGATAGCTATGGCTACACCTTC. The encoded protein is CASSRADSYGYTF.

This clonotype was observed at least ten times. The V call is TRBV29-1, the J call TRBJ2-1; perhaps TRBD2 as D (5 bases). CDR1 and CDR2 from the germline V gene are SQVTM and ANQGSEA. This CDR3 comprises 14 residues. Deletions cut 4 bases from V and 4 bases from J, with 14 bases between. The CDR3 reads CSVVARAGYNEQFF. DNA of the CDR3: TGCAGCGTTGTCGCGAGGGCCGGTTACAATGAGCAGTTCTTC.

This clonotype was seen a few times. The CDR3 DNA follows: TGCAGCGTTGACGGGCGGCTCCAAGAGACCCAGTACTTC. Translation gives CSVDGRLQETQYF. The chain carries TRBV29-1 and TRBJ2-5; D remains unclear. The germline V gene encodes CDR1 SQVTM and CDR2 ANQGSEA. Trimming stripped 3 bases from V and 1 base from J, with 9 bases between. The CDR3 spans 13 residues.

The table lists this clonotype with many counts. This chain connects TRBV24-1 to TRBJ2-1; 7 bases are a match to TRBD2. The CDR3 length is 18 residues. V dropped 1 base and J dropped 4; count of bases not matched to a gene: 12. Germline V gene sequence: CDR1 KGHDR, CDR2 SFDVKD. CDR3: CATSDFQPPSGRYNEQFF. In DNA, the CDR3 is TGTGCCACCAGTGATTTTCAGCCGCCTAGCGGACGATACAATGAGCAGTTCTTC.

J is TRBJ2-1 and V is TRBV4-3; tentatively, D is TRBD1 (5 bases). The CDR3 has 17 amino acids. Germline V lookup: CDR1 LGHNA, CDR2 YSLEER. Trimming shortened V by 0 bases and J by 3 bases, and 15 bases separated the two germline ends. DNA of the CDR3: TGCGCCAGCAGCCAAGATTGGGTCAGAAGGGGCTACAATGAGCAGTTCTTC. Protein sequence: CASSQDWVRRGYNEQFF.

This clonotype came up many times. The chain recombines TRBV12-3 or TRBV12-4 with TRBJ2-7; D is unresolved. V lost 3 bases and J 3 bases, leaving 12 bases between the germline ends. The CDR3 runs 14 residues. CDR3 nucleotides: TGTGCCAGCAGTTTGGGTGGTCTTTTCTACGAGCAGTACTTC. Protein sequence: CASSLGGLFYEQYF.

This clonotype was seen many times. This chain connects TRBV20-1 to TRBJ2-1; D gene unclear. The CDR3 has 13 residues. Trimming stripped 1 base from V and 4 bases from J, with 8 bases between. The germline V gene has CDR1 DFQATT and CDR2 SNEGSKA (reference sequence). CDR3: CSARVGTYNEQFF. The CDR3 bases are TGCAGTGCTAGAGTCGGCACTTACAATGAGCAGTTCTTC.

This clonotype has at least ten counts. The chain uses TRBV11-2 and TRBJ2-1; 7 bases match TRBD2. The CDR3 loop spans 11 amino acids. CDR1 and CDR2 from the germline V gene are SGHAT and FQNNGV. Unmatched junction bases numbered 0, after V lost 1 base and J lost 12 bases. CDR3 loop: CASSLGGGQFF. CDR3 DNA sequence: TGTGCCAGCAGCTTAGGGGGGGGGCAGTTCTTC.

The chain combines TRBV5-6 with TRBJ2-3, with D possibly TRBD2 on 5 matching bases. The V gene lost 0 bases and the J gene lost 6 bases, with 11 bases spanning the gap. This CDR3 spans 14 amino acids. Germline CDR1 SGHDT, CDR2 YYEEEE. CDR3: CASSLGSSFDTQYF. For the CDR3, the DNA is TGTGCCAGCAGCTTGGGGTCTAGCTTCGATACGCAGTATTTT.

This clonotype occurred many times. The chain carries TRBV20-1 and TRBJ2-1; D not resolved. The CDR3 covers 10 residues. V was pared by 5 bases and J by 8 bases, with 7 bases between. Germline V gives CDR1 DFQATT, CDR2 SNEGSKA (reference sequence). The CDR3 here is CSAPLYEQFF. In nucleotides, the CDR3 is TGCAGTGCTCCGCTATATGAGCAGTTCTTC.

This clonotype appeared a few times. Here the CDR3 DNA reads TGCGCCAGCAGCCAAGATCGGGGCGGTCTGAGGGATACGCAGTATTTT. The encoded protein is CASSQDRGGLRDTQYF. This chain uses TRBV4-3 with TRBJ2-3, with D possibly being TRBD1 or TRBD2 (5 bases each). The CDR3 extends over 16 amino acids. V shed 0 bases and J shed 6 bases, with 16 bases lying between them. In germline, CDR1 is LGHNA, CDR2 YSLEER.

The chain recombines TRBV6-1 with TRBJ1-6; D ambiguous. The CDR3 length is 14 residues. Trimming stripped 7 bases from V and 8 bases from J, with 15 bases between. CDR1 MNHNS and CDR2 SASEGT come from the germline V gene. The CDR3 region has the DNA TGTGCCAGCATCCTAAGTAGGGCTTATTCACCCCTCCACTTT. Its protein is CASILSRAYSPLHF.

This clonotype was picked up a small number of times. The CDR3 nucleotides are TGCGCCGTCGGTCAGGGAACGTCCTACGAGCAGTACTTC. Its translation: CAVGQGTSYEQYF. V usage is TRBV20-1 and J usage is TRBJ2-7, with D possibly TRBD1 on 5 matching bases. CDR3 length: 13 amino acids. The germline gives CDR1 DFQATT, CDR2 SNEGSKA (reference sequence).

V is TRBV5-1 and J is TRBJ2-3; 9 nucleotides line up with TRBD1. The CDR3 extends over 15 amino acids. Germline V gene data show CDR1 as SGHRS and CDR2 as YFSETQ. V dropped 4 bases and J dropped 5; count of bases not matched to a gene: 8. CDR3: CASSIQTGGGDTQYF. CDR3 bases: TGCGCCAGCAGCATCCAGACAGGGGGTGGAGATACGCAGTATTTT.

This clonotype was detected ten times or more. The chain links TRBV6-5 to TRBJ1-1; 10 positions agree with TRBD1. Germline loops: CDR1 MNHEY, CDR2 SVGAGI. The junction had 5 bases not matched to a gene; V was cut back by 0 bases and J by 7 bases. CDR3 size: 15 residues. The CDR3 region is CASSYSRTGGVEAFF. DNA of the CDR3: TGTGCCAGCAGTTACTCGAGGACAGGGGGAGTTGAAGCTTTCTTT.